This T cell receptor beta chain emerged from a study of cytotoxic CD8 clonotypes in ibrutinib-treated CLL. V dropped 3 bases and J dropped 0; count of bases not matched to a gene: 10. This CDR3 region has 19 residues. In germline, CDR1 is SGHTA, CDR2 FQGNSA. Roughly 2 micrograms of genomic DNA came from cryopreserved PBMCs for TCR beta libraries. A remark on this clone: What it binds is not known.

Measured with immunoSEQ multiplex PCR; TCRdb has only the in-frame clones, and not every one. The sample yields over 100,000 clones, approximately 83% seen once. Regarding the study as a whole: Baseline levels were approached again at progression, after clonality had risen at ibrutinib response.

This specimen was PBMCs, taken after 24 months of ibrutinib treatment. This chain joins TRBV7-2 and TRBJ2-3, with TRBD2 identical over 12 bases. This TCR derives from a human donor with chronic lymphocytic leukemia. The CDR3 spells CASSFSEIGLAGSTDTQYF. CDR3 DNA sequence: TGTGCCAGCAGCTTTTCCGAGATTGGACTAGCGGGGAGCACAGATACGCAGTATTTT.